This is a list of T cell receptor beta chains from one sample in a study of T cell repertoires in cytomegalovirus infection. TCRdb fed the reads into MiXCR, producing one record per CDR3 protein. Among around 900,000 distinct CDR3 sequences, 31% were seen once, and the ten largest hold 11% to 15%. The antigens these receptors bind are not known. The sample was cultured CD8+ T cells from PBMCs, taken from culture after CMV antigen stimulation. These receptors came from a human donor in good health (CMV status not recorded). Some clones in this sample may be carry-over from other donors' samples. Both conserved end residues are trimmed from each CDR3.

j_call v_call cdr3_aa
TRBJ2-1 TRBV11-1 ASSLIGIAGAGSYNEQF
TRBJ1-1 TRBV4-1 ASSQEAAGGLYTEAF
TRBJ2-5 TRBV10-3 AIMDSQETQY
TRBJ2-1 TRBV6-2/TRBV6-3 ASRAGGDNEQF
TRBJ1-2 TRBV7-3 ASTLTDPL
TRBJ1-2 TRBV7-2 ASSLNVRVRDVTGYGYT
TRBJ2-3 TRBV7-9 ASSTLGRGQSDTQY
TRBJ2-1 TRBV6-5 ASSLGGGLGEQF
TRBJ1-2 TRBV27 ASSFSGELGGYT
TRBJ1-5 TRBV7-6 ASSRDRGHQPQH
TRBJ2-2 TRBV4-2 ASSSSGGANYRELF
TRBJ2-3 TRBV4-1 ASSPRGSSTDTQY
TRBJ1-2 TRBV7-6 ASSLARGASNYGYT
TRBJ2-1 TRBV6-2/TRBV6-3 ASSSIGTGVYNEQF
TRBJ2-3 TRBV28 ASSLVRGRGDTQY
TRBJ1-2 TRBV7-6 ASSPNARGVGGNGYT
TRBJ2-1 TRBV28 ASSFFPETPVGLYNEQF
TRBJ2-2 TRBV4-1 ASSQKRSAGELF
TRBJ2-1 TRBV7-3 ASRGSRTSDIYNEQF
TRBJ1-1 TRBV7-4 ASSEGQQNTEAF
TRBJ1-2 TRBV6-2/TRBV6-3 ASSYERSGPPTYRGTGYT
TRBJ1-4 TRBV20-1 SAKSTSHSLEKLF
TRBJ2-2 TRBV20-1 SARRGRLYTGELF
TRBJ2-3 TRBV19 ASSIWDSGTDTQY
TRBJ1-1 TRBV20-1 SARLPGGDTEAF
TRBJ1-2 TRBV7-9 ASSSPDREDGYT
TRBJ2-2 TRBV15 ATSRDGGLSELF
TRBJ2-7 TRBV27 ASSREKTGKYEQY
TRBJ1-5 TRBV27 ASVGHGTNQPQH
TRBJ2-7 TRBV12-3/TRBV12-4 ASSFSGRPYEQY
TRBJ1-5 TRBV12-3/TRBV12-4 ASRGIDQPQH
TRBJ2-5 TRBV27 ASSPMARRLLETQY
TRBJ1-4 TRBV27 ASSILQGNNEKLF
TRBJ2-1 TRBV6-5 ASGPTIVVRNEQF
TRBJ1-2 TRBV2 ASSGPRDSFGGYGYT
TRBJ2-5 TRBV12-3/TRBV12-4 ASSSMGQETQY
TRBJ2-1 TRBV4-3 ASSQDLTGGRTYNEQF
TRBJ2-5 TRBV9 ASSVELAGEQETQY
TRBJ2-5 TRBV6-2/TRBV6-3 ASSYFDVAGPVETQY
TRBJ2-1 TRBV2 ASTDGSHANEQF
TRBJ2-2 TRBV7-6 ASSSESQGAGIGELF
TRBJ2-1 TRBV24-1 ATSDPGVNEQF
TRBJ1-5 TRBV27 ASSLLGGDQPQH
TRBJ1-1 TRBV5-6 ASSLWSGGIPNTEAF
TRBJ1-6 TRBV6-5 ASSYSEGGSPLH
TRBJ2-3 TRBV11-2 ASWGGSLDTQY
TRBJ2-7 TRBV13 ASSLKGSSYEQY